This T cell receptor (beta chain) was identified in a study of Ad26.COV2.S vaccination and SARS-CoV-2 variants. Study-wide findings and caveats: Substantial breadth was reportedly displayed by spike-specific CD8+ and CD4+ T cell responses after vaccination. Non-spike TCR breadth showed similarity between vaccine and placebo recipients.

Comments on this clone: What it recognizes is unknown.

Data came from immunoSEQ multiplex PCR; TCRdb stores just in-frame clones and leaves some out. The sample shows about 400,000 clones, about 83% of them seen only once. Treatment defined: over 15 received Ad26.COV2.S at low or high dose, single or two shots; 5 received placebo; per-sample allocation not given. Following the first vaccine or placebo injection, samples were taken on day 63. Donation came from an adult in Boston who was aged 18-55 years. An Ad26 vector carrying the Wuhan-strain SARS-CoV-2 spike served as the vaccine. V shed 4 bases, J shed 5 bases, and the junction held 4 bases outside the gene matches. Per germline, CDR1 MNHEY and CDR2 SMNVEV (reference sequence). The CDR3 totals 14 residues.

The clonotype originates from a person between 18 and 59 years old who received the Ad26.COV2.S COVID-19 vaccine or a placebo. V gene TRBV27 combines with J gene TRBJ1-3, with 8 positions matching TRBD1. Material: peripheral blood, obtained in a trial of Ad26.COV2.S vaccine versus placebo. The CDR3 sequence is CASSSGQGRNTIYF. The DNA for the CDR3 is TGTGCCAGCAGTTCCGGACAGGGCCGAAACACCATATATTTT.